This T cell receptor beta chain was sequenced for a study of early stage breast cancer tumors. Germline trimming cut 0 bases from V and 2 bases from J; bases unmatched to any gene: 2. The V gene's germline CDR1 is KGHSH and CDR2 LQKENI. CDR3 length equals 16 residues. Findings and limits, study-wide: Commonly generated sequences made up most enriched TCRB sequences shared between patients.

Here immunoSEQ multiplex PCR was the method, and the copy in TCRdb shows in-frame clones only, minus some. The repertoire has about 31,000 clones, approximately 70% of them found once; the top ten carry about 4.3%. This clone was observed a handful of times. The target antigen is unknown. V and J are TRBV18 and TRBJ2-2; 8 positions agree with TRBD1. The receptor comes from a person aged 40-50 years with breast cancer. Sequences were obtained from blood. The CDR3 region is CASSPPGQANTGELFF. CDR3 coding DNA: TGTGCCAGCTCACCACCGGGACAGGCCAACACCGGGGAGCTGTTTTTT.